One and the same sample provided the 16 T cell receptor beta chains below, sequenced in a study of human T cells and chemical hapten exposure. TCRdb reprocessed the RACE reads via MiXCR and lists one record per CDR3 protein. The sample has hundreds of thousands of distinct CDR3 sequences, more than 5% seen once. Time point here: patch test 2, 6 weeks after DPC sensitization. Treatment: therapeutic diphenylcyclopropenone sensitization with weekly scalp DPC. The sample in question was whole blood, obtained in connection with sensitization to the hapten diphenylcyclopropenone (DPC). Source of these receptors: a woman aged 18-35 years with alopecia areata. Some clones in this sample may be carry-over from other donors' samples.

V and J are TRBV5-4 and TRBJ1-6; TRBD1 matches 7 bases. Per germline, CDR1 SGHNT and CDR2 YYREEE (reference sequence). The ends lost 0 bases at V and 8 bases at J; junction bases unmatched: 5. CDR3 size: 15 residues. The CDR3 DNA follows: TGTGCCAGCAGCTTGGGGGACAGCGTTTATTCACCCCTCCACTTT. As protein: CASSLGDSVYSPLHF.

Of note for this clonotype: An end of the junction does not agree with germline; a read error may underlie this. The chain combines TRBV4-3 with TRBJ1-5; no reliable D call. CDR1 and CDR2 (germline): LGHNA, YSLEER. The CDR3 length is 15 residues. This chain's CDR3 is CASSQDRSFNQPQHF. CDR3 nucleotides: TGCGCCAGCAGTCAAGATAGGTCGTTCAATCAGCCCCAGCATTTT.

Concerning this clonotype: The junction shows a germline mismatch at one end, possibly a read error. The DNA of the CDR3 is TGTGCCAGCAGTTTGGGACTAGCGGGGGGCGCCTACGAGCAGTACTTC. The encoded protein is CASSLGLAGGAYEQYF. The gene calls are TRBV5-4 and TRBJ2-7; 15 bases align to TRBD2. The CDR3 sequence is 16 residues long. Germline lookup yields CDR1 SGHNT and CDR2 YYREEE (reference sequence).

The V and J genes are TRBV4-3 and TRBJ2-3; TRBD2 aligns across 12 bases. This CDR3 spans 16 amino acids. V shed 1 base, J shed 9 bases, and the junction held 8 bases outside the gene matches. Germline CDR1 reads LGHNA; CDR2 reads YSLEER. This chain's CDR3 is CASSQAPGTSGGTQYF. Here the CDR3 DNA reads TGCGCCAGCAGCCAAGCGCCGGGTACTAGCGGGGGGACGCAGTATTTT.

J is TRBJ2-6 and V is TRBV19; no definite D call. The CDR3 sequence is 16 residues long. Per the germline V gene, CDR1 is LNHDA and CDR2 is SQIVND (reference sequence). Deletions cut 3 bases from V and 2 bases from J, with 11 bases between. CDR3 in amino acids: CASSIRHGPGANVLTF. The CDR3 DNA follows: TGTGCCAGTAGTATTCGTCACGGCCCTGGGGCCAACGTCCTGACTTTC.

There are many counts of this clonotype. The chain carries TRBV27 and TRBJ2-7; 9 bases are a match to TRBD1. CDR3 size: 13 residues. Looked up from germline, CDR1 is MNHEY and CDR2 is SMNVEV (reference sequence). V lost 6 bases to trimming and J lost 6 bases; unmatched junction nucleotides: 6. The CDR3 loop is CASSVDRGGEQYF. The CDR3 nucleotides are TGTGCCAGCAGCGTGGACAGGGGAGGCGAGCAGTACTTC.

This clonotype was picked up many times. The rearrangement uses TRBV20-1 and TRBJ2-5; D is ambiguous. Germline lookup yields CDR1 DFQATT and CDR2 SNEGSKA (reference sequence). This CDR3 contains 13 residues. V was clipped by 6 bases and J by 1 base, with 12 bases between them. The CDR3: CSAVVAPQETQYF. CDR3 coding DNA: TGCAGTGCCGTCGTGGCCCCCCAAGAGACCCAGTACTTC.

The table lists this clonotype with many counts. The chain employs TRBV7-2 and TRBJ1-2; D gene unclear. Germline V gives CDR1 SGHTA, CDR2 FQGNSA. The CDR3 spans 14 residues. V was trimmed by 3 bases and J by 0 bases, leaving 8 bases between them. This chain's CDR3 is CASSLSRTNYGYTF. The CDR3 region has the DNA TGTGCCAGCAGCTTGAGCAGAACTAACTATGGCTACACCTTC.

Ten or more counts support this clonotype. The chain links TRBV27 to TRBJ1-6; 10 bases match TRBD1. The junction had 13 bases not matched to a gene; V was cut back by 4 bases and J by 16 bases. CDR3 size: 15 residues. CDR1 is MNHEY, CDR2 SMNVEV, per germline (reference sequence). The CDR3 DNA reads TGTGCCAGCAGTTACGGTGTACGGGGACAGGGGAATCTCCACTTT. As protein: CASSYGVRGQGNLHF.

This clonotype was recorded many times. The chain couples TRBV4-3 to TRBJ2-7; tentatively, D is TRBD1 (5 bases). This CDR3 region has 15 residues. Deletions cut 4 bases from V and 1 base from J, with 14 bases between. Per the germline V gene, CDR1 is LGHNA and CDR2 is YSLEER. The CDR3 protein is CASSRGEGESYEQYF. CDR3 nucleotide sequence: TGCGCCAGCAGCCGTGGAGAAGGGGAATCCTACGAGCAGTACTTC.

The rearrangement joins TRBV28 to TRBJ1-1; D remains unclear. Deletions cut 4 bases from V and 1 base from J, with 10 bases between. The CDR3 covers 14 residues. The germline CDR1 and CDR2 sequences are MDHEN and SYDVKM. CDR3 region: CASSSLRQNTEAFF. CDR3 DNA sequence: TGTGCCAGCAGTTCGCTTCGACAGAACACTGAAGCTTTCTTT.

The genes are TRBV7-8 and TRBJ2-2, with 7 positions matching TRBD2. Germline CDR1 and CDR2: SGHVS and FQNEAQ. This CDR3 comprises 16 residues. With 0 bases clipped from V and 4 bases from J, the junction kept 5 bases outside the gene matches. The CDR3 protein is CASSLARLASTGELFF. CDR3 coding DNA: TGTGCCAGCAGCTTAGCGCGACTAGCTAGCACCGGGGAGCTGTTTTTT. The complete variable domain, with remaining parts taken from reference TRBV7-8 and TRBJ2-2, reads GAGVSQSPRYKVAKRGQDVALRCDPISGHVSLFWYQQALGQGPEFLTYFQNEAQLDKSGLPSDRFFAERPEGSVSTLKIQRTQQEDSAVYLCASSLARLASTGELFFGEGSRLTVL.

This clonotype was counted at least ten times. The chain combines TRBV3-1 with TRBJ1-6; D not certain. Germline V lookup: CDR1 LGHDT, CDR2 YNNKEL (reference sequence). With 3 bases removed from V and 10 bases from J, the gap between germline ends came to 10 bases. The CDR3 consists of 13 residues. In DNA form, the CDR3 reads TGTGCCAGCAGCCAGGAGGGCGGCTCACCCCTCCACTTT. As protein: CASSQEGGSPLHF.

The rearrangement joins TRBV4-2 to TRBJ1-4; D call uncertain. Deletions cut 1 base from V and 3 bases from J, with 15 bases between. CDR3 size: 17 residues. Germline V gives CDR1 LGHNA, CDR2 YNFKEQ. CDR3 residues: CASSQAHRRDANEKLFF. CDR3 DNA sequence: TGTGCCAGCAGCCAAGCGCATAGACGGGATGCTAATGAAAAACTGTTTTTT.

This clonotype has only a few counts. The chain joins TRBV7-9 to TRBJ2-7; the D gene is possibly TRBD1 (6 bases). The germline V gene encodes CDR1 SEHNR and CDR2 FQNEAQ (reference sequence). The length of the CDR3 is 18 residues. Trimming cost V 0 bases and J 0 bases, with 18 bases left between them. CDR3 sequence: CASSLAGTLDGSSYEQYF. As DNA, the CDR3 is TGTGCCAGCAGCTTAGCCGGGACACTCGACGGTAGCTCCTACGAGCAGTACTTC. Combining the CDR3 with reference TRBV7-9 and TRBJ2-7 gives the whole variable domain DTGVSQNPRHKITKRGQNVTFRCDPISEHNRLYWYRQTLGQGPEFLTYFQNEAQLEKSRLLSDRFSAERPKGSFSTLEIQRTEQGDSAMYLCASSLAGTLDGSSYEQYFGPGTRLTVT.

The V call is TRBV6-5, the J call TRBJ2-2; 10 bases agree with TRBD2. Germline V gene lookup returns CDR1 MNHEY and CDR2 SVGAGI. The V gene end was trimmed by 5 bases and the J gene end by 6 bases; junction bases not matched to a gene: 9. This CDR3 spans 16 amino acids. The DNA for the CDR3 is TGTGCCAGCAGTGAAGGGACTAGCGTTACAGCCGGGGAGCTGTTTTTT. Encoded protein: CASSEGTSVTAGELFF.